Below are 20 T cell receptor beta chains sequenced from a single sample in a study of tumor-infiltrating lymphocytes in primary liver carcinoma. Using a constant-region primer together with ProtoScript II reverse transcriptase, TCR beta cDNA was made from about 500 ng of total RNA. Slightly modified ARM-PCR, run as three nested multiplex PCR rounds, produced the TCR beta libraries. The first two PCR rounds, approximately 10 cycles each, used TRBV1-TRBV30 forward primers and a C-beta reverse primer. TCRdb re-derived calls from the multiplex PCR reads in MiXCR, one entry per CDR3 protein. This sample carries about 210,000 distinct CDR3 sequences, approximately 65% of them seen once, and the ten largest clones take approximately 6.5%. They got blood RNA out of unsorted whole blood and also pulled out germline DNA. Sequencing was performed on peripheral blood. The source of these receptors is a woman aged 55-69 years with primary liver carcinoma and hepatitis B virus infection.

On this clonotype: A much bigger clone sits one base away, suggesting this may be a read error. The genes are TRBV6-2 or TRBV6-3 and TRBJ2-7; D is undetermined. Germline V gene data show CDR1 as MNHEY and CDR2 as SVGEGT. This CDR3 has 13 residues. Trimming shortened V by 6 bases and J by 3 bases, and 12 bases separated the two germline ends. CDR3 amino acids: CASSPRPDYEQYF. The CDR3 DNA reads TGTGCCAGCAGCCCCAGGCCAGACTACGAGCAGTACTTC.

The chain is built from TRBV9 and TRBJ2-5, with no clear D. Germline V gives CDR1 SGDLS, CDR2 YYNGEE. Between the trimmed V and J ends, which lost 0 bases and 5 bases, there was a span of 14 bases. CDR3 length equals 15 residues. The CDR3 DNA sequence: TGTGCCAGCAGCGTAGATTGGGTAGCCGGGGAGACCCAGTACTTC. Translating gives CASSVDWVAGETQYF.

About this clonotype: A read error may be the cause here, since a much bigger clone is one base away. J is TRBJ2-7 and V is TRBV6-6, with no clear D. The CDR3 spans 13 residues. Germline V gene lookup returns CDR1 MNHNY and CDR2 SVGAGI (reference sequence). V was cut by 0 bases and J by 7 bases, with 10 bases left in between. The CDR3 DNA sequence: TGTGCCAGCAGTTACTCGGGGTACAATGAGCAGTACTTC. Residues: CASSYSGYNEQYF.

In this sample, this clonotype turned up a few times. The conserved phenylalanine or tryptophan normally closing the CDR3 is absent here, so this likely arose from a read error. The chain employs TRBV11-3 and TRBJ1-2; 9 nucleotides align to TRBD1. V shed 4 bases and J 8 bases; nucleotides not matched to a gene: 14. CDR1 and CDR2 (germline): SGHNT, YENEEA. This CDR3 comprises 16 residues. The CDR3 DNA reads as TGTGCCAGCAGCTCAAGGACAGGGGAGCCTCTCGGAGGCTACACCATC. It encodes CASSSRTGEPLGGYTI.

This clonotype came up many times. The CDR3 reads CASSTRENSWAFF. CDR3 coding DNA: TGTGCCAGCAGTACCCGGGAAAACTCATGGGCTTTCTTT. V usage is TRBV6-6 and J usage is TRBJ1-1; D not resolved. This CDR3 is 13 amino acids long. The V gene's germline CDR1 is MNHNY and CDR2 SVGAGI (reference sequence). Trimming left V 5 bases short and J 11 bases short, with 18 bases between.

On this clonotype: A much larger clone sits a single nucleotide away, making a read error possible. The gene calls are TRBV7-8 and TRBJ2-5, with D possibly being TRBD1 or TRBD2 (5 bases each). CDR1 is SGHVS and CDR2 is FQNEAQ in the germline V gene. CDR3 length: 14 residues. Trimming removed 3 bases from V and 5 bases from J, with 13 bases in between. The DNA for the CDR3 is TGTGCCAGCAGCTTCCTTCCGGGGCCGGAGACCCAGTACTTC. Protein sequence: CASSFLPGPETQYF. Supplemented by reference TRBV7-8 and TRBJ2-5, the full variable domain reads GAGVSQSPRYKVAKRGQDVALRCDPISGHVSLFWYQQALGQGPEFLTYFQNEAQLDKSGLPSDRFFAERPEGSVSTLKIQRTQQEDSAVYLCASSFLPGPETQYFGPGTRLLVL.

The V and J genes are TRBV5-1 and TRBJ2-7, with 7 bases lining up with TRBD2. Germline V CDR1 and CDR2: SGHRS, YFSETQ. CDR3 length equals 14 residues. The V segment lost 7 bases and the J segment 7 bases; nucleotides outside the gene matches: 14. The DNA of the CDR3 is TGCGCCAGCCGCGGGGCTAGCGGTTCGGGTGAGCAGTACTTC. This codes for CASRGASGSGEQYF. Using reference TRBV5-1 and TRBJ2-7 for the parts outside the CDR3, the full variable domain is KAGVTQTPRYLIKTRGQQVTLSCSPISGHRSVSWYQQTPGQGLQFLFEYFSETQRNKGNFPGRFSGRQFSNSRSEMNVSTLELGDSALYLCASRGASGSGEQYFGPGTRLTVT.

This chain links TRBV28 with TRBJ2-3; 12 positions agree with TRBD2. The CDR3 sequence is 16 residues long. V lost 5 bases, J lost 2 bases, and 5 bases stayed unmatched. Germline V CDR1 and CDR2: MDHEN, SYDVKM. The CDR3 nucleotides are TGTGCCAGCAGTCCTGGACTAGCGGGAAACACAGATACGCAGTATTTT. This sequence encodes CASSPGLAGNTDTQYF.

The CDR3 nucleotides are TGTGCCAGCAGCCGCGGGACTAGCGGGAGGTGGGCGCGGATTACCGTTAGCACAGATACGCAGTATTTT. Translation: CASSRGTSGRWARITVSTDTQYF. The chain combines TRBV7-8 with TRBJ2-3; 15 bases are a match to TRBD2. The CDR3 has 23 amino acids. V lost 5 bases to trimming and J lost 0 bases; unmatched junction nucleotides: 21. Germline-derived CDR1 and CDR2 are SGHVS and FQNEAQ.

To note about this clonotype: One end of the junction varies from germline; a read error may be responsible. The chain employs TRBV7-2 and TRBJ2-7; tentative D call: TRBD2 (6 bases). Germline V gene data show CDR1 as SGHTA and CDR2 as FQGNSA. The CDR3 totals 12 residues. CDR3 protein: CASSFGLREHYF. The DNA for the CDR3 is TGTGCCAGCAGCTTTGGATTACGGGAGCATTACTTC.

For this clonotype: This may be a read error: a much more frequent sequence differs by one nucleotide. The rearrangement joins TRBV4-1 to TRBJ2-3; the match to TRBD1 covers 7 bases. V lost 4 bases and J lost 1; bases outside the gene matches: 5. The CDR3 consists of 15 residues. Germline V gene lookup returns CDR1 MGHRA and CDR2 YSYEKL. CDR3: CASSPLTGCTDTQYF. The CDR3 nucleotides read TGCGCCAGCAGCCCCTTGACAGGGTGCACAGATACGCAGTATTTT.

The chain carries TRBV11-1 and TRBJ2-3; no reliable D call. Trimming left V 8 bases short and J 3 bases short, with 12 bases between. In germline, CDR1 is SGHAT, CDR2 FQDESV (reference sequence). The CDR3 is 13 residues long. The CDR3 loop is CASGWVGTDTQYF. The CDR3 bases are TGTGCCAGCGGCTGGGTGGGGACAGATACGCAGTATTTT.

This clonotype turned up a few times. The CDR3 reads CASSSLRLAGNNEQFF. In DNA form, the CDR3 reads TGTGCCAGCAGCTCACTTCGACTAGCGGGAAACAATGAGCAGTTCTTC. V and J are TRBV7-9 and TRBJ2-1; 11 positions agree with TRBD2. Germline V gene lookup returns CDR1 SEHNR and CDR2 FQNEAQ (reference sequence). V gave up 4 bases and J gave up 5 bases; unmatched junction bases: 7. This CDR3 has 16 amino acids.

CDR3 protein: CAWTETGLNSPLHF. CDR3 sequence (DNA): TGTGCCTGGACTGAGACAGGGCTAAATTCACCCCTCCACTTT. V gene TRBV30 combines with J gene TRBJ1-6; 7 nucleotides line up with TRBD1. The CDR3 is made up of 14 amino acids. Germline CDR1 GTSNPN, CDR2 SVGIG (reference sequence). The V segment lost 4 bases and the J segment 7 bases; nucleotides outside the gene matches: 7.

Remarks on this clonotype: A clone one base away is much larger, so this may be a read error. The CDR3 DNA reads as TGTGCCAGCTGCTTCAGCGGGAGGATAGCCGGGGAGCTGTTTTTT. Protein product: CASCFSGRIAGELFF. The chain joins TRBV7-8 to TRBJ2-2; 9 bases fit TRBD2. The length of the CDR3 is 15 residues. CDR1 and CDR2 from the germline V gene are SGHVS and FQNEAQ. The full variable domain, its missing parts supplied by reference TRBV7-8 and TRBJ2-2, is GAGVSQSPRYKVAKRGQDVALRCDPISGHVSLFWYQQALGQGPEFLTYFQNEAQLDKSGLPSDRFFAERPEGSVSTLKIQRTQQEDSAVYLCASCFSGRIAGELFFGEGSRLTVL.

The sample holds many counts of this clonotype. The J gene is TRBJ1-3, the V gene TRBV28; D is unresolved. V dropped 3 bases and J dropped 1 base, with 10 bases sitting between them. Germline CDR1 and CDR2: MDHEN and SYDVKM. This CDR3 has 15 residues. CDR3 sequence: CASSFIGLSGNTIYF. DNA for the CDR3: TGTGCCAGCAGTTTTATCGGGTTGTCTGGAAACACCATATATTTT.

This clonotype has a count of ten or more. The chain has TRBV11-2 and TRBJ2-5; 8 bases fit TRBD1. The CDR3 runs 15 residues. With V trimmed by 5 bases and J by 4 bases, 9 bases remained unmatched. CDR1 and CDR2 (germline): SGHAT, FQNNGV. The CDR3, as DNA: TGTGCCAGCAGCCCCTCGACAGGGGTAGGAGAGACCCAGTACTTC. The encoded protein is CASSPSTGVGETQYF.

This clonotype was seen many times. The gene calls are TRBV11-3 and TRBJ2-7; D is tentatively TRBD1 or TRBD2 (5 bases each). The CDR3 runs 13 residues. The V end was cut by 5 bases, the J end by 6 bases, with 14 bases between. The V gene's germline CDR1 is SGHNT and CDR2 YENEEA. As DNA, the CDR3 is TGTGCCAGCAGCCCTTTGGCAGGGAGCGAGCAGTACTTC. This sequence encodes CASSPLAGSEQYF.

This clonotype was recorded at least ten times. The chain links TRBV6-1 to TRBJ1-1; 10 nucleotides line up with TRBD1. The CDR3 totals 14 residues. V lost 7 bases to trimming and J lost 3 bases; unmatched junction nucleotides: 5. CDR1 and CDR2 (germline): MNHNS, SASEGT. CDR3 sequence reads: CASTKDRGDTEAFF. CDR3 nucleotide sequence: TGTGCCAGCACTAAGGACAGGGGGGACACTGAAGCTTTCTTT.

This clonotype occurred a few times. The chain links TRBV28 to TRBJ1-2; 8 bases are shared with TRBD1. This CDR3 has 18 amino acids. Germline assignment: CDR1 MDHEN and CDR2 SYDVKM. The J segment lost 4 bases and the V segment lost 3 bases, leaving 16 bases of the junction unmatched. The CDR3 region is CASSLVRDRISGGYGYTF. The CDR3 DNA reads as TGTGCCAGCAGTTTGGTGAGGGACAGGATCTCAGGAGGCTATGGCTACACCTTC.